One and the same sample provided the 32 T cell receptor beta chains below, sequenced in a study of blood T cell repertoires in COVID-19. TCRdb's table, derived via immunoSEQ multiplex PCR, lists solely in-frame clones and lacks some. The data hold about 190,000 clones, with 84% observed a single time. Material for sequencing was PBMCs or T cells enriched from blood (not recorded which). The source of these receptors is a woman aged 30 to 39 who had recovered from COVID-19.

J is TRBJ2-7 and V is TRBV7-6; 7 nucleotides line up with TRBD1. J gave up 3 bases and V 0 bases, and 2 bases lay outside the gene matches. This CDR3 is 14 amino acids long. The germline V gene encodes CDR1 SGHVS and CDR2 FNYEAQ. CDR3: CASSLAGGSYEQYF. In DNA form, the CDR3 reads TGTGCCAGCAGCTTAGCAGGGGGCAGCTACGAGCAGTACTTC.

The chain recombines TRBV3-1 (or the pseudogene TRBV3-2) with TRBJ1-2; weak D call: TRBD1 (5 bases). The V end was cut by 4 bases, the J end by 8 bases, with 17 bases between. The germline V gene encodes CDR1 LGHDT and CDR2 YNNKEL (reference sequence). The CDR3 extends over 14 amino acids. The DNA of the CDR3 is TGTGCCAGCAGCCCTCGCGCCGGGACTGGGGGCTACACCTTC. Encoded protein: CASSPRAGTGGYTF.

V usage is TRBV10-1 and J usage is TRBJ2-7, with 7 nucleotides matching TRBD1. CDR1 WNHNN and CDR2 SYGVQD come from the germline V gene (reference sequence). CDR3 length equals 15 residues. Trimming cost V 6 bases and J 3 bases; bases outside gene matches: 11. The CDR3, as DNA: TGCGCCAGCAGCCAAACAGGGGCCTTCGGCTACGAGCAGTACTTC. Its translation is CASSQTGAFGYEQYF.

The V and J genes are TRBV19 and TRBJ1-2; 7 bases line up with TRBD1. The germline gives CDR1 LNHDA, CDR2 SQIVND (reference sequence). This CDR3 comprises 15 residues. Trimming took 6 bases from V and 0 from J; bases not matched to a gene: 7. The CDR3 sequence is CASRRQGPTNYGYTF. In DNA form, the CDR3 reads TGTGCCAGTAGGAGACAGGGACCCACTAACTATGGCTACACCTTC.

This clone is a singleton in its sample. The chain recombines TRBV4-2 with TRBJ2-3; 13 nucleotides line up with TRBD2. The CDR3 is 21 residues long. CDR1 and CDR2 from the germline V gene are LGHNA and YNFKEQ. The V gene end was trimmed by 0 bases and the J gene end by 0 bases; junction bases not matched to a gene: 12. The CDR3 spells CASSQEELAGGGFSSTDTQYF. CDR3 bases: TGTGCCAGCAGCCAAGAGGAACTAGCGGGAGGGGGTTTTTCTAGCACAGATACGCAGTATTTT.

V gene TRBV28 combines with J gene TRBJ2-1, with D tentatively TRBD2 (6 bases). The CDR3 consists of 14 residues. The V and J ends lost 8 bases and 7 bases respectively, with 18 bases between them. Germline assignment: CDR1 MDHEN and CDR2 SYDVKM. The CDR3 here is CASRSSGEGNEQFF. The CDR3 nucleotides are TGTGCCAGCCGATCCTCGGGAGAGGGAAATGAGCAGTTCTTC.

The J gene is TRBJ2-1, the V gene TRBV6-5, with 11 nucleotides matching TRBD2. Germline-derived CDR1 and CDR2 are MNHEY and SVGAGI. The CDR3 covers 12 residues. V lost 7 bases, J lost 12 bases, and 5 bases stayed unmatched. The CDR3 here is CASTVSGGVQFF. The CDR3 DNA follows: TGTGCCAGCACCGTTAGCGGGGGGGTGCAGTTCTTC.

The chain has TRBV21-1 and TRBJ1-4; no check of the table's D call, TRBD1, against the DNA was made. TRBV21-1 is recorded as a pseudogene. CDR3 size: 16 residues. DNA of the CDR3: TGTGCCAGCAGCTCCCGGGACAGGGAAAGGACTGAAAAACTGTTTTTT. Protein sequence: CASSSRDRERTEKLFF.

The rearrangement links TRBV7-2 to TRBJ1-5; D unresolved. V lost 3 bases and J lost 4, with 7 bases in between. CDR1 and CDR2 from the germline V gene are SGHTA and FQGNSA. This CDR3 is built from 13 residues. This CDR3 is CASSFESNQPQHF. CDR3 bases: TGTGCCAGCAGCTTCGAGTCTAATCAGCCCCAGCATTTT.

The chain couples TRBV18 to TRBJ1-5, with 10 bases lining up with TRBD1. This CDR3 has 13 residues. CDR1 KGHSH and CDR2 LQKENI come from the germline V gene. Losses at the gene ends were 6 bases for V and 13 bases for J; bases not matched to a gene: 9. CDR3 protein: CASSPPWDRGQHF. The CDR3 bases are TGTGCCAGCTCCCCTCCGTGGGACAGGGGACAGCATTTT.

The chain carries TRBV3-1 (or the pseudogene TRBV3-2) and TRBJ1-5; D is undetermined. Germline V gene sequence: CDR1 LGHDT, CDR2 YNNKEL (reference sequence). Deletions cut 0 bases from V and 6 bases from J, with 9 bases between. The CDR3 contains 14 residues. DNA of the CDR3: TGTGCCAGCAGCCAAGAGACCCGGGGTCAGCCCCAGCATTTT. Amino acid sequence: CASSQETRGQPQHF.

J is TRBJ1-1 and V is TRBV6-5, with D perhaps TRBD1 (6 bases). The germline CDR1 and CDR2 sequences are MNHEY and SVGAGI. The CDR3 is 14 amino acids. The germline V and J ends were trimmed by 6 bases and 0 bases, with 11 bases remaining between them. The CDR3 DNA reads as TGTGCCAGCAGGGACAGTGCGGTGAACACTGAAGCTTTCTTT. Its translation: CASRDSAVNTEAFF.

This clone was observed a few times. The chain combines TRBV28 with TRBJ2-7, with 8 bases lining up with TRBD1. V lost 5 bases to trimming and J lost 2 bases; unmatched junction nucleotides: 2. From germline, CDR1 is MDHEN and CDR2 SYDVKM. The CDR3 extends over 13 amino acids. The CDR3 is CASSETGAYEQYV. The CDR3 nucleotides read TGTGCCAGCAGTGAGACAGGGGCCTACGAGCAGTACGTC.

The chain uses TRBV18 and TRBJ2-2; D may be TRBD2 (5 bases). The CDR3 is 15 amino acids. V gave up 4 bases and J gave up 5 bases, with 14 bases separating them. Germline lookup yields CDR1 KGHSH and CDR2 LQKENI. CDR3 region: CASSQLEFWTGELFF. The CDR3 coding sequence is TGTGCCAGCTCACAACTAGAGTTTTGGACCGGGGAGCTGTTTTTT.

This sequence joins TRBV28 and TRBJ1-2; 9 nucleotides align to TRBD1. Per the germline V gene, CDR1 is MDHEN and CDR2 is SYDVKM. V dropped 7 bases and J dropped 8; count of bases not matched to a gene: 11. The CDR3 totals 14 residues. This CDR3 is CASTRQGGGLGYTF. The CDR3 coding sequence is TGTGCCAGCACCAGACAGGGGGGGGGCCTGGGCTACACCTTC.

The rearrangement uses TRBV11-3 and TRBJ2-7; D not certain. V was trimmed by 4 bases and J by 5 bases, leaving 12 bases between them. CDR3 size: 13 residues. The germline CDR1 and CDR2 sequences are SGHNT and YENEEA. CDR3 protein: CASSSRRGDEQYF. The CDR3 DNA follows: TGTGCCAGCAGCTCCAGAAGAGGCGACGAGCAGTACTTC.

J is TRBJ2-3 and V is TRBV15; 8 positions match TRBD2. This CDR3 is built from 16 residues. CDR1 and CDR2 (germline): LNHNV, YYDKDF (reference sequence). V dropped 3 bases and J dropped 4; count of bases not matched to a gene: 9. CDR3 amino acids: CATSSPAGGDSDTQYF. The CDR3 coding sequence is TGTGCCACCAGCAGCCCGGCGGGGGGCGATTCAGATACGCAGTATTTT.

The sample holds one count of this clone. This chain joins TRBV3-1 (or the pseudogene TRBV3-2) and TRBJ2-1, with 7 bases identical to TRBD1. Germline CDR1 is LGHDT and CDR2 is YNNKEL (reference sequence). This CDR3 has 16 residues. The junction had 7 bases not matched to a gene; V was cut back by 1 base and J by 4 bases. The CDR3 region is CASSQVTGFGYNEQFF. As DNA, the CDR3 is TGTGCCAGCAGCCAAGTGACAGGGTTTGGTTACAATGAGCAGTTCTTC.

J is TRBJ2-6 and V is TRBV6-5; 7 nucleotides match TRBD1. Germline lookup yields CDR1 MNHEY and CDR2 SVGAGI. The CDR3 totals 15 residues. V lost 2 bases, J lost 4 bases, and 2 bases stayed unmatched. The CDR3 sequence is CASSYRGRGANVLTF. CDR3 nucleotide sequence: TGTGCCAGCAGTTACAGGGGGCGAGGGGCCAACGTCCTGACTTTC.

The rearrangement joins TRBV6-4 to TRBJ2-2, with D possibly TRBD1 on 5 matching bases. The CDR3 spans 14 residues. The V gene's germline CDR1 is MRHNA and CDR2 SNTAGT. V was cut by 0 bases and J by 7 bases, with 9 bases left in between. The CDR3 reads CASSDSFTGGELFF. CDR3 DNA sequence: TGTGCCAGCAGTGACTCGTTCACAGGCGGGGAGCTGTTTTTT.

CDR3 loop: CASSLTPLAGGQETQYF. The DNA of the CDR3 is TGTGCCAGCAGCTTAACACCCTTAGCGGGGGGACAAGAGACCCAGTACTTC. The V and J genes are TRBV7-2 and TRBJ2-5, with 10 bases identical to TRBD2. Germline assignment: CDR1 SGHTA and CDR2 FQGNSA. The junction had 8 bases not matched to a gene; V was cut back by 2 bases and J by 2 bases. This CDR3 contains 17 residues.

The rearrangement links TRBV5-4 to TRBJ2-1; TRBD1 matches 7 bases. Germline loops: CDR1 SGHNT, CDR2 YYREEE (reference sequence). The CDR3 runs 15 residues. V was pared by 6 bases and J by 2 bases, with 8 bases of the junction left unmatched. Here the CDR3 reads CASTVEGAAYNEQFF. CDR3 nucleotides: TGTGCCAGCACGGTTGAGGGGGCAGCCTACAATGAGCAGTTCTTC.

The chain couples TRBV27 to TRBJ2-5, with 7 nucleotides matching TRBD2. V was pared by 6 bases and J by 5 bases, with 12 bases of the junction left unmatched. In germline, CDR1 is MNHEY, CDR2 SMNVEV (reference sequence). This CDR3 is built from 15 residues. CDR3 in DNA: TGTGCCAGCAGGGGGCTAGCGGATCCTCGGGAGACCCAGTACTTC. Translation: CASRGLADPRETQYF.

The chain has TRBV5-1 and TRBJ2-2; no clear D gene. Trimming removed 0 bases at V and 0 bases at J, with 6 bases between. Germline-derived CDR1 and CDR2 are SGHRS and YFSETQ. The CDR3 runs to 15 residues. The CDR3 loop reads CASSLEQTNTGELFF. The CDR3 nucleotides read TGCGCCAGCAGCTTGGAACAGACGAACACCGGGGAGCTGTTTTTT.

The chain employs TRBV6-5 and TRBJ2-7; D unresolved. The CDR3 covers 12 residues. Trimming took 6 bases from V and 6 from J, leaving 12 bases between them. Germline CDR1 reads MNHEY; CDR2 reads SVGAGI. The CDR3 here is CASSALLSEQYV. The DNA for the CDR3 is TGTGCCAGCAGCGCACTCCTGAGCGAGCAGTACGTC.

The chain joins TRBV11-2 to TRBJ2-7, with 7 positions matching TRBD2. V lost 0 bases, J lost 3 bases, and 8 bases stayed unmatched. This CDR3 has 16 residues. The germline V gene has CDR1 SGHAT and CDR2 FQNNGV. The CDR3, as DNA: TGTGCCAGCAGCTTAGATCTCGCGGGAGCAAACTACGAGCAGTACTTC. The encoded protein is CASSLDLAGANYEQYF.

In DNA, the CDR3 is TGTGCCAGCAGCGTCCGATCAGGACTCCGCACAGATACGCAGTATTTT. It yields the protein CASSVRSGLRTDTQYF. This sequence joins TRBV9 and TRBJ2-3, with D maybe TRBD2 (5 bases). CDR1 is SGDLS, CDR2 YYNGEE, per germline. The CDR3 spans 16 residues. V lost 2 bases and J lost 1, with 14 bases in between.

This clone has only a few counts. V usage is TRBV9 and J usage is TRBJ2-2; TRBD2 aligns across 7 bases. CDR1 SGDLS and CDR2 YYNGEE come from the germline V gene. Unmatched junction bases numbered 12, after V lost 1 base and J lost 3 bases. The CDR3 has 18 residues. The CDR3 nucleotides are TGTGCCAGCAGCGTATGGAAAGGGACTATCAGGGACACCGGGGAGCTGTTTTTT. Encoded protein: CASSVWKGTIRDTGELFF.

V gene TRBV11-3 combines with J gene TRBJ2-3; TRBD2 is a possible D gene (5 bases). The CDR3 covers 16 residues. With 5 bases removed from V and 0 bases from J, the gap between germline ends came to 15 bases. Germline CDR1 and CDR2: SGHNT and YENEEA. This CDR3 is CASSDQRSSSTDTQYF. CDR3 bases: TGTGCCAGCAGCGACCAGCGGTCGTCTAGCACAGATACGCAGTATTTT.

The genes are TRBV10-1 and TRBJ2-7; 7 bases line up with TRBD2. Germline V gives CDR1 WNHNN, CDR2 SYGVQD (reference sequence). V gave up 1 base and J gave up 1 base; unmatched junction bases: 10. The CDR3 extends over 17 amino acids. The CDR3 loop reads CASSEFLGGRGSYEQYF. In nucleotides, the CDR3 is TGCGCCAGCAGTGAGTTTCTTGGCGGGAGAGGATCCTACGAGCAGTACTTC.

The V call is TRBV18, the J call TRBJ2-6; 9 nucleotides match TRBD2. V lost 1 base, J lost 0 bases, and 1 base stayed unmatched. The CDR3 consists of 17 residues. Germline V lookup: CDR1 KGHSH, CDR2 LQKENI. This CDR3 is CASSPLSGSSGANVLTF. The CDR3 DNA reads TGTGCCAGCTCACCACTTAGCGGGAGCTCTGGGGCCAACGTCCTGACTTTC.

The chain is built from TRBV2 and TRBJ1-5; the D is unclear. V shed 3 bases and J shed 3 bases, with 12 bases lying between them. The CDR3 has 15 amino acids. Germline V gene sequence: CDR1 SNHLY, CDR2 FYNNEI. As DNA, the CDR3 is TGTGCCAGCAGTGATAGAGGGAGTTCCAATCAGCCCCAGCATTTT. The encoded protein is CASSDRGSSNQPQHF. Full variable domain (remainder filled in from reference TRBV2 and TRBJ1-5): EPEVTQTPSHQVTQMGQEVILRCVPISNHLYFYWYRQILGQKVEFLVSFYNNEISEKSEIFDDQFSVERPDGSNFTLKIRSTKLEDSAMYFCASSDRGSSNQPQHFGDGTRLSIL.